This T cell receptor beta chain originates from a study of OX40 agonist ivuxolimab in advanced cancers. Whole-study context: Partial response was recorded in three patients: one hepatocellular carcinoma and two cutaneous melanoma cases.

General study findings and limits: On average, CD8+ T cells showed a greater number of expanded clones than CD4+.

The assay was immunoSEQ multiplex PCR, and TCRdb's table has in-frame clones only and misses some. This table has about 41,000 clones, roughly 89% appearing once. It was autoimmune disease history or systemic immunosuppression that excluded patients. J was trimmed by 6 bases and V by 11 bases; bases with no gene match: 10. The CDR3 totals 13 residues. The germline gives CDR1 ENHRY, CDR2 SYGVKD. As regards this clone: Its cognate antigen is unknown.

This chain connects TRBV10-3 to TRBJ2-1, with 7 bases matching TRBD1. The source material was CD4+ or CD8+ T cells sorted from blood, sampled in a trial of the OX40 agonist ivuxolimab. The source is an adult with an advanced solid tumor such as melanoma, head and neck, liver or kidney cancer. This CDR3 is CAGSGGVGNEQFF. The CDR3 region has the DNA TGTGCCGGCTCAGGGGGTGTTGGCAATGAGCAGTTCTTC.